The rows below give T cell receptor beta chains drawn from one sample of a study of shared clonotypes between healthy human individuals. Assay: immunoSEQ multiplex PCR; the TCRdb copy retains only in-frame clones and omits some. The table shows around 2.3 million clones, with 90% to 97% occurring only once. The source material was naive CD4+ T cells sorted from blood. The receptor source for this set is a man between 18 and 35 years old in good health. Both conserved end residues are part of each CDR3. The D gene is left open where the match is weak. Size is stated for part of the rows, as once, few or many counts, or as a class when the clone is expanded.

D gene: -
V gene: TRBV5-1
clone size: -
J gene: TRBJ2-7
CDR3 DNA: TGCGCCAGCAGCTTGACTAGCAGACACTACGAGCAGTACTTC
CDR3 protein: CASSLTSRHYEQYF

D gene: TRBD2
V gene: TRBV9
clone size: -
J gene: TRBJ2-1
CDR3 DNA: TGTGCCAGCAGCACGCTAGCGGGGGTAGGGGAGCAGTTCTTC
CDR3 protein: CASSTLAGVGEQFF

D gene: -
V gene: TRBV11-2
clone size: -
J gene: TRBJ2-5
CDR3 DNA: TGTGCCAGCAGCTTAGCCTTACAAGAGACCCAGTACTTC
CDR3 protein: CASSLALQETQYF

D gene: TRBD1
V gene: TRBV19
clone size: -
J gene: TRBJ1-1
CDR3 DNA: TGTGCCAGTACGGTAGCTCACGCAGGGGGTAACACTGAAGCTTTCTTT
CDR3 protein: CASTVAHAGGNTEAFF

D gene: -
V gene: TRBV11-2
clone size: few
J gene: TRBJ2-2
CDR3 DNA: TGTGCCAGCAATTGGAACACCGGGGAGCTGTTTTTT
CDR3 protein: CASNWNTGELFF

D gene: TRBD1
V gene: TRBV28
clone size: -
J gene: TRBJ2-7
CDR3 DNA: TGTGCCAGCAGTTTCCCCTTTCCCGGGACAGACTACGAGCAGTACTTC
CDR3 protein: CASSFPFPGTDYEQYF

D gene: -
V gene: TRBV7-9
clone size: -
J gene: TRBJ1-2
CDR3 DNA: TGTGCCAGCAGCTTAGGGCTCGGGGAATCGGCTAACTATGGCTACACCTTC
CDR3 protein: CASSLGLGESANYGYTF

D gene: -
V gene: TRBV9
clone size: once
J gene: TRBJ2-7
CDR3 DNA: TGTGCCAGCAGCGTAGATGCTGGATCCTACGAGCAGTACTTC
CDR3 protein: CASSVDAGSYEQYF

D gene: -
V gene: TRBV28
clone size: -
J gene: TRBJ1-2
CDR3 DNA: TGTGCCAGTAAGACAGTGATCTACTATGGCTACACCTTC
CDR3 protein: CASKTVIYYGYTF

D gene: -
V gene: TRBV5-1
clone size: -
J gene: TRBJ2-2
CDR3 DNA: TGCGCCACCAGACAGGAACCCGGGGAGCTGTTTTTT
CDR3 protein: CATRQEPGELFF

D gene: -
V gene: TRBV4-1
clone size: -
J gene: TRBJ2-7
CDR3 DNA: TGCGCCAGCAGCCAGGCAGGGAACTACGAGCAGTACTTC
CDR3 protein: CASSQAGNYEQYF

D gene: -
V gene: TRBV7-9
clone size: -
J gene: TRBJ2-3
CDR3 DNA: TGTGCCAGCAGCTTAGGGGGGAAGATGGATACGCAGTATTTT
CDR3 protein: CASSLGGKMDTQYF

D gene: TRBD2
V gene: TRBV5-1
clone size: -
J gene: TRBJ2-1
CDR3 DNA: TGCGCCAGCAGCTTGGACCAAGCTAGCGGGAGCTACAATGAGCAGTTCTTC
CDR3 protein: CASSLDQASGSYNEQFF

D gene: -
V gene: TRBV7-2
clone size: -
J gene: TRBJ2-2
CDR3 DNA: TGTGCCAGCAGCTTAGTGGCTAGCCAAGGTATCGGGGAGCTGTTTTTT
CDR3 protein: CASSLVASQGIGELFF

D gene: -
V gene: TRBV2
clone size: -
J gene: TRBJ2-2
CDR3 DNA: TGTGCCAGCAGCCAGGGGACCGGGGAGCTGTTTTTT
CDR3 protein: CASSQGTGELFF

D gene: -
V gene: TRBV10-3
clone size: once
J gene: TRBJ2-5
CDR3 DNA: TGTGCCATCAGTGAGTCAGGGCTCGGTACTGAGACCCAGTACTTC
CDR3 protein: CAISESGLGTETQYF

D gene: TRBD1
V gene: TRBV7-9
clone size: -
J gene: TRBJ1-3
CDR3 DNA: TGTGCCAGCAGCTTAGGGGTGGACAGGGGCACTGGAAACACCATATATTTT
CDR3 protein: CASSLGVDRGTGNTIYF

D gene: -
V gene: TRBV27
clone size: once
J gene: TRBJ2-6
CDR3 DNA: TGTGCCAGCAGTTTACAAAGGCCTGGGGCCAACGTCCTGACTTTC
CDR3 protein: CASSLQRPGANVLTF

D gene: TRBD2
V gene: TRBV9
clone size: once
J gene: TRBJ2-7
CDR3 DNA: TGTGCCAGCAGCCCCGGACTAGCGGGGACCGTGAGGTTCGAGCAGTACTTC
CDR3 protein: CASSPGLAGTVRFEQYF

D gene: TRBD2
V gene: TRBV4-3
clone size: -
J gene: TRBJ2-1
CDR3 DNA: TGCGCCAGCAGCCAACAAGCGGGAGGCGACTTCGATGAGCAGTTCTTC
CDR3 protein: CASSQQAGGDFDEQFF

D gene: -
V gene: TRBV5-4
clone size: once
J gene: TRBJ1-2
CDR3 DNA: TGTGCCACTAGCTCTGGGCTTATTGGCTACACCTTC
CDR3 protein: CATSSGLIGYTF

D gene: -
V gene: TRBV5-4
clone size: -
J gene: TRBJ1-2
CDR3 DNA: TGTGCCAGCAGCTTGGCTCCAGGGGCGTATGGCTACACCTTC
CDR3 protein: CASSLAPGAYGYTF

D gene: -
V gene: TRBV4-2
clone size: -
J gene: TRBJ2-3
CDR3 DNA: TGTGCCAGCAGCCAAGAAGGGGGACTGAGCACAGATACGCAGTATTTT
CDR3 protein: CASSQEGGLSTDTQYF

D gene: -
V gene: TRBV30
clone size: once
J gene: TRBJ1-2
CDR3 DNA: TGTGCCTGGCTACTGGGACCCCAGAGCTACACCTTC
CDR3 protein: CAWLLGPQSYTF

D gene: -
V gene: TRBV6-6
clone size: -
J gene: TRBJ2-7
CDR3 DNA: TGTGCCAGCACCCTGGACGGAATTGCCTACGAGCAGTACTTC
CDR3 protein: CASTLDGIAYEQYF